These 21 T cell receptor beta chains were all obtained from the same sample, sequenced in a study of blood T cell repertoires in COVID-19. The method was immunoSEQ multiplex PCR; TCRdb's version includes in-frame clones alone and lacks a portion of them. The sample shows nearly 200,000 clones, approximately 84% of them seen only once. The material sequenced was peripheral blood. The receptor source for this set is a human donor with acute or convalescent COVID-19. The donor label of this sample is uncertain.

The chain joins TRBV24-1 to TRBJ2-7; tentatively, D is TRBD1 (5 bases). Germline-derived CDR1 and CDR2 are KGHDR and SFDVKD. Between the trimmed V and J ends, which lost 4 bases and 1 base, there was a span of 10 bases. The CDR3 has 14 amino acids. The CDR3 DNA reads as TGTGCCACCAGTGAAACTGACAGATCCTACGAGCAGTACTTC. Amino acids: CATSETDRSYEQYF.

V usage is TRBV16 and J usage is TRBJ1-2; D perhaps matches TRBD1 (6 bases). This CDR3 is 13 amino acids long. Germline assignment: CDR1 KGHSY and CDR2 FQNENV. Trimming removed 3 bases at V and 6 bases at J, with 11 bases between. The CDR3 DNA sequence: TGTGCCAGCAGCCACCTTCGGACAGATGGCTACACCTTC. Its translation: CASSHLRTDGYTF.

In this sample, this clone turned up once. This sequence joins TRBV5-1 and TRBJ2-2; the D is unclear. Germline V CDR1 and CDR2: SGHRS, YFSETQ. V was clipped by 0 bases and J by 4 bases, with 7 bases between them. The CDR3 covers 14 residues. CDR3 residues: CASSLDLFTGELFF. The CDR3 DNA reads TGCGCCAGCAGCTTGGACCTATTCACCGGGGAGCTGTTTTTT. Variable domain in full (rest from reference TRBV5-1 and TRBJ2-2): KAGVTQTPRYLIKTRGQQVTLSCSPISGHRSVSWYQQTPGQGLQFLFEYFSETQRNKGNFPGRFSGRQFSNSRSEMNVSTLELGDSALYLCASSLDLFTGELFFGEGSRLTVL.

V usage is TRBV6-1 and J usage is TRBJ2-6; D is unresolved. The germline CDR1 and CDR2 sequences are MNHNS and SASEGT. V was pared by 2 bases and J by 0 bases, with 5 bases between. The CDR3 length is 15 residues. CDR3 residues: CASSEQFSGANVLTF. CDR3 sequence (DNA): TGTGCCAGCAGTGAACAGTTCTCTGGGGCCAACGTCCTGACTTTC.

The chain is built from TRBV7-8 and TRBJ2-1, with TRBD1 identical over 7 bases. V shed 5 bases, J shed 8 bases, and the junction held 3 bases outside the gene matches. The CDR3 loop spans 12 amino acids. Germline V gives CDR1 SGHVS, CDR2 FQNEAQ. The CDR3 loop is CASSPQGDEQFF. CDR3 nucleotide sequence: TGTGCCAGCAGCCCTCAGGGGGATGAGCAGTTCTTC.

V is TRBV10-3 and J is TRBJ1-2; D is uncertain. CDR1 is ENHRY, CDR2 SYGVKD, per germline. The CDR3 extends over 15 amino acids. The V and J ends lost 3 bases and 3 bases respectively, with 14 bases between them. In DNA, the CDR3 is TGTGCCATCAGTGACCCAAGTGGTACGGACTATGGCTACACCTTC. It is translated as CAISDPSGTDYGYTF.

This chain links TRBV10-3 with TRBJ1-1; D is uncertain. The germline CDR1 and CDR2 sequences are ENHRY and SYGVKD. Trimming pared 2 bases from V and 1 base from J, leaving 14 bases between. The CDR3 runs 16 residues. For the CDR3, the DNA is TGTGCCATCAGTGAGCAGCGGGTGACAAGGAACACTGAAGCTTTCTTT. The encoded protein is CAISEQRVTRNTEAFF.

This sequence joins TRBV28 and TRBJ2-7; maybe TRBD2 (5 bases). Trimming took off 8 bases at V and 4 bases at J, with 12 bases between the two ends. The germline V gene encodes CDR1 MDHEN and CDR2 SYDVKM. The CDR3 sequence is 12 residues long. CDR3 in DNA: TGTGCCAGCGAAGGGAGACCTTACGAGCAGTACTTC. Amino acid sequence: CASEGRPYEQYF. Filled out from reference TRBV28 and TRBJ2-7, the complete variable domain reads DVKVTQSSRYLVKRTGEKVFLECVQDMDHENMFWYRQDPGLGLRLIYFSYDVKMKEKGDIPEGYSVSREKKERFSLILESASTNQTSMYLCASEGRPYEQYFGPGTRLTVT.

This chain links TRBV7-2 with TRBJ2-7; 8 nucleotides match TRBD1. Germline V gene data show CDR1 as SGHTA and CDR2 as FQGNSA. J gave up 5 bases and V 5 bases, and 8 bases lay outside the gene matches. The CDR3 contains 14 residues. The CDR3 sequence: CASSPGGSVHEQYF. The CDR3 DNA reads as TGTGCCAGCAGCCCAGGGGGCTCCGTCCACGAGCAGTACTTC.

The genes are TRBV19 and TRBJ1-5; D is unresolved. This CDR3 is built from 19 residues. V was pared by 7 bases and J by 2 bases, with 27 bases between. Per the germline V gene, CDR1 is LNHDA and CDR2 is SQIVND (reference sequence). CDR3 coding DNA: TGTGCCAGTATTCCATTCGGAGGGTGGGAGCCTGGGGGCAATCAGCCCCAGCATTTT. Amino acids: CASIPFGGWEPGGNQPQHF.

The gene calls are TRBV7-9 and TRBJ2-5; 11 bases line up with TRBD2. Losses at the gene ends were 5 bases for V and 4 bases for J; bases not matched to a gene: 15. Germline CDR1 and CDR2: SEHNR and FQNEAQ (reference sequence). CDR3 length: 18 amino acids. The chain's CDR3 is CASSRKPTSGSYGETQYF. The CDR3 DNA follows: TGTGCCAGCAGCCGAAAACCTACTAGCGGGAGTTACGGAGAGACCCAGTACTTC.

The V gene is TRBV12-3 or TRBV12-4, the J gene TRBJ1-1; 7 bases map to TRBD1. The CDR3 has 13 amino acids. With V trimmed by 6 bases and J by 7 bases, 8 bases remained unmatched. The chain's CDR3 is CASSKGGSVEAFF. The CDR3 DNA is TGTGCCAGCAGCAAAGGGGGCTCGGTTGAAGCTTTCTTT.

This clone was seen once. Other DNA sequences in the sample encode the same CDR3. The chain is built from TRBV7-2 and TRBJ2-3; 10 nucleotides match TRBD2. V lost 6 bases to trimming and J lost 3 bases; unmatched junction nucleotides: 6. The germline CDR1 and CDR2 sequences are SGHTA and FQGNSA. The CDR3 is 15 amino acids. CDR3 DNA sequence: TGTGCCAGCAGTTCTAGCGGGAGTGGAACAGATACGCAGTATTTT. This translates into CASSSSGSGTDTQYF.

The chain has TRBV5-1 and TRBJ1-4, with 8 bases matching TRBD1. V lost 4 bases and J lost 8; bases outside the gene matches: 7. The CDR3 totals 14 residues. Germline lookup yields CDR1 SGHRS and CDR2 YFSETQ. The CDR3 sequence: CASSPDREGEKLFF. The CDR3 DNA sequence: TGCGCCAGCAGCCCGGACAGGGAAGGAGAAAAACTGTTTTTT.

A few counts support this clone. CDR3 sequence reads: CATSDSGQGTDTQYF. In DNA form, the CDR3 reads TGTGCCACCAGTGACTCTGGACAGGGCACAGATACGCAGTATTTT. The chain uses TRBV24-1 and TRBJ2-3, with 7 bases identical to TRBD1. Germline V gives CDR1 KGHDR, CDR2 SFDVKD. The CDR3 extends over 15 amino acids. V lost 4 bases, J lost 1 base, and 4 bases stayed unmatched.

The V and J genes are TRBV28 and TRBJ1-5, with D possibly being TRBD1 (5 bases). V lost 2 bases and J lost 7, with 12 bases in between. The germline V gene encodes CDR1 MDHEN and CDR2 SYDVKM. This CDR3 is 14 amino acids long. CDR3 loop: CASSLGQGRQPQHF. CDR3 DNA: TGTGCCAGCAGTTTAGGTCAGGGCCGGCAGCCCCAGCATTTT.

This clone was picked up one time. CDR3 in DNA: TGTGCCAGCAGCCAAGATAACAGGGGCAACCTCGAGCAGTACTTC. This encodes CASSQDNRGNLEQYF. The chain carries TRBV14 and TRBJ2-7, with 7 bases fitting TRBD1. CDR1 SGHDN and CDR2 FVKESK come from the germline V gene. The ends lost 0 bases at V and 6 bases at J; junction bases unmatched: 8. This CDR3 spans 15 amino acids.

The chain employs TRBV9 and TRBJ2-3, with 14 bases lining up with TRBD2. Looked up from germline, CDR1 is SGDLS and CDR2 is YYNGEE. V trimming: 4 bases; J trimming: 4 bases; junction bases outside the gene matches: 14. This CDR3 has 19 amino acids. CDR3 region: CASSPRLAGGIRAADTQYF. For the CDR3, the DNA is TGTGCCAGCAGCCCCAGACTAGCGGGAGGGATTAGAGCAGCAGATACGCAGTATTTT.

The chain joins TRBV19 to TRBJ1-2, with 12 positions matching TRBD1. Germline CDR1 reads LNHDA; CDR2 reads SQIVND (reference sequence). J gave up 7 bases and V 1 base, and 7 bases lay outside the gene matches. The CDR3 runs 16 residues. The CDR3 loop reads CASSIAYGTGGRGYTF. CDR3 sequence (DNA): TGTGCCAGTAGTATAGCGTACGGGACAGGGGGCCGTGGCTACACCTTC.

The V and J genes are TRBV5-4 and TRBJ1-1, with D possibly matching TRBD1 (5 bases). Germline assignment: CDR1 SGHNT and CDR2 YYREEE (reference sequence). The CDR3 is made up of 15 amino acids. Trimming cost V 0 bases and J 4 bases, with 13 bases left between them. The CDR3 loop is CASSLGGGGGTEAFF. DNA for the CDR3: TGTGCCAGCAGCTTGGGCGGGGGAGGTGGCACTGAAGCTTTCTTT.

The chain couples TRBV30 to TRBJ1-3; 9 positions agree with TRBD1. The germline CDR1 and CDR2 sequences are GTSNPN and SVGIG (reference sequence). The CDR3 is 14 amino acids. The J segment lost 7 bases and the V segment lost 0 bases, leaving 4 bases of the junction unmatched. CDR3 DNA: TGTGCCTGGAGTGTCCCCGACAGGGGGAACACCATATATTTT. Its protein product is CAWSVPDRGNTIYF.